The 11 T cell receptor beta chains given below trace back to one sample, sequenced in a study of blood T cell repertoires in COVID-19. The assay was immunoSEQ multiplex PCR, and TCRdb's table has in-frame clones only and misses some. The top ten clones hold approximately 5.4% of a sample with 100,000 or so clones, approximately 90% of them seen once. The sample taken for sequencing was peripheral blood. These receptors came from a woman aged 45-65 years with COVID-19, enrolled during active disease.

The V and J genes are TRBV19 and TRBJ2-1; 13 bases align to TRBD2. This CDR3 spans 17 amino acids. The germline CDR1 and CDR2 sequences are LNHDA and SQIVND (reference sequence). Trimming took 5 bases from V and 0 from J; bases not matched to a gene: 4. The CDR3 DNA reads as TGTGCCAGTAGTTCACGGACTAGCGGGGGCTCCTACAATGAGCAGTTCTTC. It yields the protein CASSSRTSGGSYNEQFF.

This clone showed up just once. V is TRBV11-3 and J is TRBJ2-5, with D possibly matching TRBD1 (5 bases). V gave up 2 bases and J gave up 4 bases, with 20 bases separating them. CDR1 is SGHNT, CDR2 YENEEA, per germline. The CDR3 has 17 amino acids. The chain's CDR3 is CASSLRPGKLSSETQYF. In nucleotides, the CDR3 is TGTGCCAGCAGCTTACGTCCAGGGAAGTTATCTTCAGAGACCCAGTACTTC.

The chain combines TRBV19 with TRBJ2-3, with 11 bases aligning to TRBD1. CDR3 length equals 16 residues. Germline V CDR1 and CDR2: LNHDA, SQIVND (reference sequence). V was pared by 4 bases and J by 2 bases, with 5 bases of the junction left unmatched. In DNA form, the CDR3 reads TGTGCCAGTAGTACCCCCGGACAGGGGGCCACAGATACGCAGTATTTT. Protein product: CASSTPGQGATDTQYF.

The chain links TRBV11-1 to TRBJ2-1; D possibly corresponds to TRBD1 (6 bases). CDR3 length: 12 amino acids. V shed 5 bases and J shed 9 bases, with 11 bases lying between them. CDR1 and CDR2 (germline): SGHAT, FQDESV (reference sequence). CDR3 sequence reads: CASSPGQTEQFF. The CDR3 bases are TGTGCCAGCAGCCCCGGACAGACTGAGCAGTTCTTC.

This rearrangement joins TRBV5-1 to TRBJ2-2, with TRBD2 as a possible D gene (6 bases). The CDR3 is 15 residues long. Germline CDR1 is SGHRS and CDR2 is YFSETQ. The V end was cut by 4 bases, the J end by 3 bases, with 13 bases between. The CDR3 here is CASSQEGLYTGELFF. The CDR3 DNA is TGCGCCAGCAGCCAAGAGGGACTCTACACCGGGGAGCTGTTTTTT.

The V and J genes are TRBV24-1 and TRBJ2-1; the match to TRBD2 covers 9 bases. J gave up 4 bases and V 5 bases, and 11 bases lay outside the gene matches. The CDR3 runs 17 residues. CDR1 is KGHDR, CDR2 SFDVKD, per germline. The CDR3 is CATSGRPGLAPYNEQFF. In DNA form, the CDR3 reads TGTGCCACCAGTGGACGGCCGGGACTAGCCCCATACAATGAGCAGTTCTTC.

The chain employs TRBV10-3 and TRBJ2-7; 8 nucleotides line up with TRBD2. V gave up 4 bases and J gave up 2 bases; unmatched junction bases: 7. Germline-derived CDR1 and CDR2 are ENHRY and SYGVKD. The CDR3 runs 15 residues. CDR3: CAISGTGGNTYEQYF. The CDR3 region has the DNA TGTGCCATCAGTGGGACGGGGGGGAATACCTACGAGCAGTACTTC.

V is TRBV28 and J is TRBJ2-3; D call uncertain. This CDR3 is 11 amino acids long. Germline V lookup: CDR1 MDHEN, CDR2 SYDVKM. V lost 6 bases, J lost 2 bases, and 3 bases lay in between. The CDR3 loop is CASSHTDTQYF. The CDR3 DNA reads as TGTGCCAGCAGCCACACAGATACGCAGTATTTT.

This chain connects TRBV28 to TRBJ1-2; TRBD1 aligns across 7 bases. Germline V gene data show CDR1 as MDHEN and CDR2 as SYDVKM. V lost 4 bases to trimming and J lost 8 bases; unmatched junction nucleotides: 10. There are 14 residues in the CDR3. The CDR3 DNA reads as TGTGCCAGCAGTTCCCTCGACAGGGTACAAGGCTACACCTTC. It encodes CASSSLDRVQGYTF.

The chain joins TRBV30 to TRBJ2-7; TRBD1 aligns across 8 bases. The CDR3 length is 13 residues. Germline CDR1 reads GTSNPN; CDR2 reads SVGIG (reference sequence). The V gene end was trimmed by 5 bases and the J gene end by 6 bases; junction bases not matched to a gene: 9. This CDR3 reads CAWGRDRIPEQYF. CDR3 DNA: TGTGCCTGGGGCCGGGACAGGATCCCCGAGCAGTACTTC. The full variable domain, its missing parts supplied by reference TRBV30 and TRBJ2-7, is SQTIHQWPATLVQPVGSPLSLECTVEGTSNPNLYWYRQAAGRGLQLLFYSVGIGQISSEVPQNLSASRPQDRQFILSSKKLLLSDSGFYLCAWGRDRIPEQYFGPGTRLTVT.

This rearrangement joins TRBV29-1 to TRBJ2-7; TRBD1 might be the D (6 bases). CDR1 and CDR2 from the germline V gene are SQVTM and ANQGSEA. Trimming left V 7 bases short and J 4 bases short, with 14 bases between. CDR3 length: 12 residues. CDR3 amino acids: CSAKRDNYEQYF. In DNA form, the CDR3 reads TGCAGCGCCAAGAGGGACAATTACGAGCAGTACTTC.